The sequence of this T cell receptor (beta chain) was determined in a study of cytomegalovirus exposure and HLA in healthy donors (dated by TCRdb to about 2017). Study-wide context: According to a later analysis, one platform produced both the roughly 120 validation repertoires and the approximately 670 repertoires of the first cohort. Along with the approximately 700-subject first cohort, a separate validation cohort of some 130 different subjects was used. High-throughput TCR immunosequencing, statistical association of individual TCRs with disease status, and machine learning were combined to predict cytomegalovirus infection status. The study was designed to test whether signatures of past pathogen exposure could be identified by cataloging public T cell receptors.

The library relied on the immunoSEQ multiplex PCR assay. On the authors' methods: A statistical classification framework was built to diagnose cytomegalovirus status from the catalog of TCR beta chain sequences. What TCRdb holds here is the immuneACCESS table cut down to in-frame rearrangements. Part of the clones is not present; checked against another copy, under half of the missing clones reflect an unresolved V gene, and the others are unexplained. The V and J calls and the clone size are those of that table, but D and trimming were determined from the DNA. Across this sample there are under 100,000 clones, with around 95% seen only once. The ten largest account for roughly 0.75% of the sample. Separate from the approximately 700-subject first cohort, the validation cohort of more than 90 subjects was the group to which the donors belonged. About this clone itself: Which antigen it targets is not known. Base quality data are lacking; no much larger clone is found one base away.

What the research found in general, with its limitations: In vitro tests confirmed that three of the cytomegalovirus-associated TCR beta chains recognize cytomegalovirus antigens. While some public TCRs were present in many individuals, most TCR sequences turned up only very rarely across donors. Of the cluster scores, 85% to 95% were above 0 in a later analysis, which found that TCRs clustered in the first cohort also tended to co-occur in the 130 or so validation repertoires. The validation cohort had no HLA typing available for a later analysis, so co-occurrence within that cohort was assessed over all 110 or so repertoires. The authors suggested that the approach could potentially be generalized to other disease states and immunological phenotypes. Cytomegalovirus status was reported to be diagnosed by the classifier with high specificity and sensitivity in both the original and validation cohorts. A total of 150 to 200 TCR beta chains were listed by the study as associated with cytomegalovirus.

The clonotype originates from a young woman in good health and CMV-seronegative. The sequenced sample consisted of PBMCs.

The CDR3 loop reads CASTEGSSYEQYF. The DNA sequence is TGTGCCAGCACCGAGGGAAGCTCCTACGAGCAGTACTTC. The receptor chain draws on TRBV6-5 and TRBJ2-7; perhaps TRBD2 is the D gene, with 5 bases matching. Measured from the cysteine to the phenylalanine, the CDR3 is 13 residues long. The DNA shown is the 39-base CDR3, in frame from base 1. CDR1 and CDR2, per the germline V gene, are MNHEY and SVGAGI. The trim is 7 bases for V and 0 bases for J, with a gap of 10 bases between the germline ends.